This entry concerns a single T cell receptor beta chain. In the authors' methods: Amplified reference gene primers provided the basis for estimating nucleated cell counts. Profiled with immunoSEQ multiplex PCR; TCRdb holds only in-frame clones, not every one. V and J calls plus clone size are reproduced from that table; the DNA served to infer D and trimming. The sample contains under 100,000 clones, 87% of which appear only once. The V segment lost 5 bases and the J segment 4 bases; nucleotides outside the gene matches: 3. Looked up from germline, CDR1 is MNHEY and CDR2 is SVGAGI. The CDR3 consists of 13 residues. These data belong to a study of blood T cell repertoires in COVID-19. About the study: Both acute and convalescent COVID-19 samples were obtained from the United States, Italy and Spain.

V is TRBV6-5 and J is TRBJ1-1; 8 bases match TRBD1. The sequencing sample was made of peripheral blood. The TCR sequence derives from a male donor with acute or convalescent COVID-19. The CDR3 nucleotides read TGTGCCAGCAGTACCAGGGGGCTCACTGAAGCTTTCTTT. It encodes CASSTRGLTEAFF.